This entry describes one T cell receptor beta chain. In the original processing: Quantification of nucleated cells was approximated via reference gene primer amplification. Sequencing used immunoSEQ multiplex PCR; TCRdb keeps in-frame clones, though not all of them. The DNA was the basis for D and trimming; V, J and clone size are from that table. The sample yields 30,000 to 50,000 clones, 75% to 85% seen once. This entry is derived from a study of blood T cell repertoires in COVID-19. Overall study context: Some COVID-19 samples were acute and others convalescent; all came from the United States, Italy and Spain. PBMCs, B-cell-depleted T cells, or T cells were the source of the cDNA or gDNA that made up the material.

The sequence was collected from a man aged 65-85 years with acute or convalescent COVID-19. Sequencing was done on a sample of peripheral blood.

The CDR3 nucleotides are TGTGCCACCAGTATCGAGCGGGAGGCCTCCTACGAGCAGTACTTC. Protein: CATSIEREASYEQYF. The gene calls are TRBV24-1 and TRBJ2-7, with TRBD2 matching 9 bases. This CDR3 spans 15 amino acids. CDR1 KGHDR and CDR2 SFDVKD come from the germline V gene. With V trimmed by 6 bases and J by 0 bases, 5 bases remained unmatched.